This T cell receptor (beta chain) appears in the sequencing data of a study of T cell responses to AZD1222 COVID-19 vaccine. Study findings and constraints: Reports say nearly half of spike-specific TCRs go after unmutated variant regions. An increase in Spike-specific TCR breadth and depth was observed after two AZD1222 doses. It should be noted that donors were predominantly white British and more often female, and clonal diversity was possibly underestimated.

V dropped 4 bases and J dropped 3 bases, with 12 bases sitting between them. The germline V gene has CDR1 GTSNPN and CDR2 SVGIG (reference sequence). The CDR3 is 13 amino acids. In its sample, this clone was seen a few times. Its antigen is still unknown. Profiled with immunoSEQ multiplex PCR; TCRdb holds only in-frame clones, not every one. This table holds 150,000 or so clones, over 90% found once. Combined were second doses at about 4 or about 12 weeks. The source of this sequence is an adult who received the AZD1222 COVID-19 vaccine. The input for sequencing was peripheral blood, taken 28 days after the second AZD1222 dose. The chain combines TRBV30 with TRBJ1-1, with D unclear. The CDR3 here is CAWNLERDTEAFF. CDR3 nucleotide sequence: TGTGCCTGGAATTTGGAAAGGGACACTGAAGCTTTCTTT.